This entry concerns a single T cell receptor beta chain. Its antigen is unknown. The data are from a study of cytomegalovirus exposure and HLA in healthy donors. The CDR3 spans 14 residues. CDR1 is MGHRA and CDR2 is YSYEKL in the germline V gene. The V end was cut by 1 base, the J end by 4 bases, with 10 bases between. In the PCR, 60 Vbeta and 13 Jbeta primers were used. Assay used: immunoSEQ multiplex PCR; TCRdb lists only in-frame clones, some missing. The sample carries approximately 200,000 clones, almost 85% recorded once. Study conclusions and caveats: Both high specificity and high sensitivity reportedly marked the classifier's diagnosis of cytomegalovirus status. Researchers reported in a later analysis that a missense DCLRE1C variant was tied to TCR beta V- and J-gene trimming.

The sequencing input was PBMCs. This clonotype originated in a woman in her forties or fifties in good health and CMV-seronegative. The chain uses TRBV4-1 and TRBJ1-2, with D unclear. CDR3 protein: CASSQGPGIYGYTF. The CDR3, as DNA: TGCGCCAGCAGCCAAGGTCCGGGAATCTATGGCTACACCTTC.